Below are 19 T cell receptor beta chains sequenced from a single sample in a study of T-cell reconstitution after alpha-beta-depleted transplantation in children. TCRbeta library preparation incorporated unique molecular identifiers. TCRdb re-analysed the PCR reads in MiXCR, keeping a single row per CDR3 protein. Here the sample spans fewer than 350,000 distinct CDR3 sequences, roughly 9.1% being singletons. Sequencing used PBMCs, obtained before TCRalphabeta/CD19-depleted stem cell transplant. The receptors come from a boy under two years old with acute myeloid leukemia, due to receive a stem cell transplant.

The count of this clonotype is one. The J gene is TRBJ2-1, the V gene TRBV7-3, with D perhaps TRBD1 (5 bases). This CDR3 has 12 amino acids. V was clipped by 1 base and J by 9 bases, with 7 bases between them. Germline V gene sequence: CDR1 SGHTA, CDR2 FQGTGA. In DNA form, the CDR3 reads TGTGCCAGCAGCTTAATGGGGCGTGAGCAGTTCTTC. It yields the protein CASSLMGREQFF.

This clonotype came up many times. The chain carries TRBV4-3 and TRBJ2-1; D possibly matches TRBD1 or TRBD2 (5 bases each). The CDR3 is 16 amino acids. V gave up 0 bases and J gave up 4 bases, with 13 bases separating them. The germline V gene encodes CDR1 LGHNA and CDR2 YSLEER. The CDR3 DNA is TGCGCCAGCAGCCAAGATAGAGGGGTCGGTTACAATGAGCAGTTCTTC. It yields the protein CASSQDRGVGYNEQFF.

CDR3 in DNA: TGCAGTGCTAGGAAGATGGGGGGCCGATTGGGTGCCATGGGGGAGACCCAGTACTTC. Its protein is CSARKMGGRLGAMGETQYF. The V gene is TRBV20-1, the J gene TRBJ2-5; D is tentatively TRBD1 or TRBD2 (6 bases each). CDR3 length: 19 amino acids. Germline CDR1 DFQATT, CDR2 SNEGSKA (reference sequence). The ends were cut back, 3 bases at V and 5 bases at J, with 31 bases in the middle.

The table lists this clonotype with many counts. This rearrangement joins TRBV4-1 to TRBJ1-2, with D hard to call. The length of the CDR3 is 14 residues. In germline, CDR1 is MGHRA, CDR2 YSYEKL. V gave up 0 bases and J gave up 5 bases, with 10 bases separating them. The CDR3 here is CASSQEDHVYGYTF. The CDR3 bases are TGCGCCAGCAGCCAAGAGGACCATGTTTATGGCTACACCTTC.

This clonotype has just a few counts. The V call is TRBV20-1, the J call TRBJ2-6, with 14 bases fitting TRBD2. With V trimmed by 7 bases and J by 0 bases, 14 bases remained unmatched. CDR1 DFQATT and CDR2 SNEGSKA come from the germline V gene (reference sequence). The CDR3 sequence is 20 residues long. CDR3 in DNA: TGCAGTGTCCCGCAGAGACTAGCGGGGGGGGACTACTCTGGGGCCAACGTCCTGACTTTC. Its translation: CSVPQRLAGGDYSGANVLTF.

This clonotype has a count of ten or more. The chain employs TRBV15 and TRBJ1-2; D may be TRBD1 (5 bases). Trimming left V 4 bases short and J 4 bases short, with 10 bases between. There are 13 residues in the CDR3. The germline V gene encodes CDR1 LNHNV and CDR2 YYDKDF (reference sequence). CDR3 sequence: CATSIGGVYGYTF. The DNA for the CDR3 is TGTGCCACCAGCATCGGGGGAGTCTATGGCTACACCTTC.

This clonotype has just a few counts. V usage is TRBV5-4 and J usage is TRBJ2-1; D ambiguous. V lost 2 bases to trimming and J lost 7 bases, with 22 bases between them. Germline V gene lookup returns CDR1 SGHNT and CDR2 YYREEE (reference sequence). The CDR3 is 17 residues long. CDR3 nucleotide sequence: TGTGCCAGCAGCTTACGTACGTTGGGTCTGCGAGTAAATGAGCAGTTCTTC. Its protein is CASSLRTLGLRVNEQFF.

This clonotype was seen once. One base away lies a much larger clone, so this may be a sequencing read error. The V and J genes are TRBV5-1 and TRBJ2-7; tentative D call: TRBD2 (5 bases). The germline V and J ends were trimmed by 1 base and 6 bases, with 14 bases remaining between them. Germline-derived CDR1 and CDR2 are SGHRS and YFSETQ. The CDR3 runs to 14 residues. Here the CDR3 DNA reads TGCGCCAGCAGCTTGTGGACGACCGGAGGCGAGCAGTACTTC. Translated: CASSLWTTGGEQYF.

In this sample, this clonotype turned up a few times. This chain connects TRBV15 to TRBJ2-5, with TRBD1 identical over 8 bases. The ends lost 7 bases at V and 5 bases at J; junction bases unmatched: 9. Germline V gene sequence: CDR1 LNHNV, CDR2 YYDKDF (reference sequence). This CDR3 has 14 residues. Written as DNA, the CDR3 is TGTGCCACCAAAAGCAGGGGGCGCGGTGAGACCCAGTACTTC. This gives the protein CATKSRGRGETQYF.

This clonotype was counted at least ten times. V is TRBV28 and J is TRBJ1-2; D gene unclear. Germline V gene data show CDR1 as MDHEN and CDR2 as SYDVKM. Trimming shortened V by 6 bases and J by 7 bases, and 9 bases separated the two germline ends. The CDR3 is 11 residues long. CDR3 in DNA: TGTGCCAGCAGGATCGACCGTGGCTACACCTTC. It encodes CASRIDRGYTF.

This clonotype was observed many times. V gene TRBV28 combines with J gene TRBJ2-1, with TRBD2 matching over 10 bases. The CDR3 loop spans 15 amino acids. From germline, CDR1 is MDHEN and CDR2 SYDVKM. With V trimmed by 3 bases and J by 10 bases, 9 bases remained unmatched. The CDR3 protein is CASSFLLAGVREQFF. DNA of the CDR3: TGTGCCAGCAGTTTCCTCCTAGCGGGAGTTAGAGAGCAGTTCTTC.

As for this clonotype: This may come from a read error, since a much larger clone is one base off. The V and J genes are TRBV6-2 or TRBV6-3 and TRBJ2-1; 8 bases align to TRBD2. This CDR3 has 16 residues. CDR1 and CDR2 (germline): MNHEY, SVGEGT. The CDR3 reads CANSYSGRRTYNEQFF. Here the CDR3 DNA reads TGTGCCAACAGTTACAGCGGGAGAAGGACCTACAATGAGCAGTTCTTC.

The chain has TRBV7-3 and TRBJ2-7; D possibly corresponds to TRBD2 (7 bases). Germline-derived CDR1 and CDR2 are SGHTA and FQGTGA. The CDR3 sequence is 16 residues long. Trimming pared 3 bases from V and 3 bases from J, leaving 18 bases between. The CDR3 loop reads CASSFKGGTPNYEQYF. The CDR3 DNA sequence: TGTGCCAGCAGCTTTAAGGGAGGGACACCCAACTACGAGCAGTACTTC.

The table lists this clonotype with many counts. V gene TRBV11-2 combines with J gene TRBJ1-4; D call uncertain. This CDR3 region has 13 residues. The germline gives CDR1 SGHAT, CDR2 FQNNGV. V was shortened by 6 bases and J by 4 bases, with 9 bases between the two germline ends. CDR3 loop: CASSLVLNEKLFF. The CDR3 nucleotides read TGTGCCAGCAGTTTGGTCCTTAATGAAAAACTGTTTTTT.

This CDR3 reads CASSPGQGSNYGYTF. CDR3 DNA: TGTGCCAGCAGTCCTGGACAGGGTTCTAACTATGGCTACACCTTC. The V call is TRBV12-3 or TRBV12-4, the J call TRBJ1-2; 8 bases match TRBD1. CDR3 length equals 15 residues. V lost 5 bases, J lost 0 bases, and 5 bases stayed unmatched.

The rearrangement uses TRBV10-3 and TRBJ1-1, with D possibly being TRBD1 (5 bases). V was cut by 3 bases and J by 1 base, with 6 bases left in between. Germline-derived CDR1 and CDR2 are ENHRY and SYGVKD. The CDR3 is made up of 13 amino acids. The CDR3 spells CAISEQANTEAFF. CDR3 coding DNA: TGTGCCATCAGTGAACAGGCGAACACTGAAGCTTTCTTT.

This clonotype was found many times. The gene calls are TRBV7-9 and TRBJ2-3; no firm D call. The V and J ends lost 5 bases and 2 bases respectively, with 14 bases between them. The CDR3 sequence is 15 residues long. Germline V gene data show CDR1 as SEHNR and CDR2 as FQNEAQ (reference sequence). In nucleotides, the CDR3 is TGTGCCAGCAGCCCCCGGCTGGGGAACACAGATACGCAGTATTTT. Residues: CASSPRLGNTDTQYF.

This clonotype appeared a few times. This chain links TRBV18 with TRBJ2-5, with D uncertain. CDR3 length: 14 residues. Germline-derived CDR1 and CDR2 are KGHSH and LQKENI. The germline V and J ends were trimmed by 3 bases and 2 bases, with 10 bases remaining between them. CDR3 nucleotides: TGTGCCAGCTCACCTGCGCCTTATCAAGAGACCCAGTACTTC. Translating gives CASSPAPYQETQYF.

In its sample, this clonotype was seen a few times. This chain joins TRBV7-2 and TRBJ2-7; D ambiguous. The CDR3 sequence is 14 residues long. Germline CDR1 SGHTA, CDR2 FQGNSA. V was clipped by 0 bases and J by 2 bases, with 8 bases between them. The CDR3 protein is CASSLAWDPYEQYF. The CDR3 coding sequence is TGTGCCAGCAGCTTAGCGTGGGATCCCTACGAGCAGTACTTC.